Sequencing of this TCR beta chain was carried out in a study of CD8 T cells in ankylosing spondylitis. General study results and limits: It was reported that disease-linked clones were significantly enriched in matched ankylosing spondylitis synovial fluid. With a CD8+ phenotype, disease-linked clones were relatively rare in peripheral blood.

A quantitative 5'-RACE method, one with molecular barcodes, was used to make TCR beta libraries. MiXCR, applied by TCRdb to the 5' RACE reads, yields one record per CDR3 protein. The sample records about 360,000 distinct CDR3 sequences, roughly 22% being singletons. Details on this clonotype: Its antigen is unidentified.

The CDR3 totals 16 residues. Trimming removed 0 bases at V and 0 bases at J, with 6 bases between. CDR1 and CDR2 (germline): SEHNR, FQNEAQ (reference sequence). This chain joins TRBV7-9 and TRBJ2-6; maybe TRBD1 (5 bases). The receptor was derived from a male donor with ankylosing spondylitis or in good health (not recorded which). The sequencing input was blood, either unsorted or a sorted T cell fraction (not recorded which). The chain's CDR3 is CASSLADSSGANVLTF. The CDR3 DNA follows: TGTGCCAGCAGCTTAGCCGACAGCTCTGGGGCCAACGTCCTGACTTTC.